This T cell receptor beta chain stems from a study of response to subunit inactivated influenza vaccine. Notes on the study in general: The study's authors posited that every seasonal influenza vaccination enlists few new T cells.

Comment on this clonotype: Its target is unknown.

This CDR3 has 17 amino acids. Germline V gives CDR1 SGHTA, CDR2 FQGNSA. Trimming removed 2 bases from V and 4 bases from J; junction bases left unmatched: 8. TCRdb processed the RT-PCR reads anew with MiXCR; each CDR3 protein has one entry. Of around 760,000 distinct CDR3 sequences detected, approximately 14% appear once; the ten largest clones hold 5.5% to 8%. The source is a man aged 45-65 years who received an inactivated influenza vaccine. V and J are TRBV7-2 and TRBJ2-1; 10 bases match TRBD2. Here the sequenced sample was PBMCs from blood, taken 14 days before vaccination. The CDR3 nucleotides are TGTGCCAGCAGCTTAAGAACTGGACTAGCGGCATACAATGAGCAGTTCTTC. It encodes CASSLRTGLAAYNEQFF.